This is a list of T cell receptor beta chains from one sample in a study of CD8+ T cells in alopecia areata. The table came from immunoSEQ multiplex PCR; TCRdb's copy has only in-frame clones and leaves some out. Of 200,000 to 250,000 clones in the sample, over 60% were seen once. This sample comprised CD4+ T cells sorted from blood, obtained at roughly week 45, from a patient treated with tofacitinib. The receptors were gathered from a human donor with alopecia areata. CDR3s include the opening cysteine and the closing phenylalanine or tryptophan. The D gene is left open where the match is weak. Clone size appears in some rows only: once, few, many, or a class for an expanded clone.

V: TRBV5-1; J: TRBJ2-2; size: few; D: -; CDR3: CASSLEGPGELFF; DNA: TGCGCCAGCAGCTTGGAGGGACCCGGGGAGCTGTTTTTT
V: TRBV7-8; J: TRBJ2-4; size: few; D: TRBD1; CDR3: CASSLVTGGNNIQYF; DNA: TGTGCCAGCAGCTTAGTAACAGGGGGGAACAACATTCAGTACTTC
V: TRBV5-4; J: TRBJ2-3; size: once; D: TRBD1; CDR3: CASSYLDRGSTDTQYF; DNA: TGTGCCAGCAGCTATTTGGACAGGGGTAGCACAGATACGCAGTATTTT
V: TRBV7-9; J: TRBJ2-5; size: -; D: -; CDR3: CASSPGSLQETQYF; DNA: TGTGCCAGCAGCCCCGGATCGCTCCAAGAGACCCAGTACTTC
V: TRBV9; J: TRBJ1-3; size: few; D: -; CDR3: CASSVDSGLSGNTIYF; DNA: TGTGCCAGCAGCGTAGACAGCGGCCTCTCTGGAAACACCATATATTTT
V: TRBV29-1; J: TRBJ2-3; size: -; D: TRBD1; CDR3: CSVARGGADTQYF; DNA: TGCAGCGTTGCGAGAGGGGGCGCAGATACGCAGTATTTT
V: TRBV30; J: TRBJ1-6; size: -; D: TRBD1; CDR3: CAWSLPRGQVNSPLHF; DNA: TGTGCCTGGAGTCTCCCAAGGGGACAGGTGAATTCACCCCTCCACTTT
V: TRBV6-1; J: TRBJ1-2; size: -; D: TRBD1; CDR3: CASNRGPYYGYTF; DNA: TGTGCCAGTAACAGGGGGCCATACTATGGCTACACCTTC
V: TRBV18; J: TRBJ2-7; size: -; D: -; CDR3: CASSPPDSYEQYF; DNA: TGTGCCAGCTCACCACCGGACAGCTACGAGCAGTACTTC
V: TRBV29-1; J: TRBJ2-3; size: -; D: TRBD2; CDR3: CSVLAGTQYF; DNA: TGCAGCGTTTTAGCGGGGACGCAGTATTTT